This T cell receptor (beta chain) was recorded in a study of STAT3 mutations in large granular lymphocyte leukemia. Whole-study context: Among longitudinally sequenced T-LGLL patients, roughly half had canonical activating STAT3 mutations detected. Points from the study as a whole: In T-cell large granular lymphocyte leukemia, about half of patients showed multiple immunodominant subclonotypes. No sample exists from the first appearance of each clone. TCR clonotype switching after therapy occurred in about 35% of the 18 patients.

V lost 1 base to trimming and J lost 3 bases, with 11 bases between them. Germline CDR1 SGHRS, CDR2 YFSETQ. The CDR3 totals 14 residues. Points on this clone: Its target is not known.

TCRbeta libraries averaged approximately 42,000 productive templates per sample. Generated by immunoSEQ multiplex PCR, the TCRdb table keeps only in-frame clones and is missing some. The table lists 9,000 to 9,500 clones, over 75% of them singletons. The clonotype originates from an elderly man with T-cell large granular lymphocyte leukemia. Some clones in this sample may be carry-over from other donors' samples. The V and J genes are TRBV5-1 and TRBJ2-7, with D possibly being TRBD2 (6 bases). Sequencing was done on a sample of peripheral blood mononuclear cells. The CDR3 reads CASSLTSKDYEQYF. The CDR3 DNA sequence: TGCGCCAGCAGCTTGACTAGCAAAGACTACGAGCAGTACTTC.